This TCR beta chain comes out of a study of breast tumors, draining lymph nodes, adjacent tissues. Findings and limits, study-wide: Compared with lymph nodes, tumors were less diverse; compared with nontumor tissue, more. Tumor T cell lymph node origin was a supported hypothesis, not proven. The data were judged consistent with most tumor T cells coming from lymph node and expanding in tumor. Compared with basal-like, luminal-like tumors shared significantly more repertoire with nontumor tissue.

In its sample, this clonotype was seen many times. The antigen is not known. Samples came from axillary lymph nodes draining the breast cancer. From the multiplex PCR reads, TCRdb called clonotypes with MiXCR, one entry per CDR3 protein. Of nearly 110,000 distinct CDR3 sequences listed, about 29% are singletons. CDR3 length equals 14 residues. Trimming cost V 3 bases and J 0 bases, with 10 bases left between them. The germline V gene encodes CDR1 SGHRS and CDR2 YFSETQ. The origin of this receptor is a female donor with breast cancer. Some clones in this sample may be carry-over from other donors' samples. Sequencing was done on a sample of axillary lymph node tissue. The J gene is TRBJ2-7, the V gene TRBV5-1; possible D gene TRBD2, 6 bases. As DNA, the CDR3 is TGCGCCAGCAGCTCTGCGGGAAGCTCCTACGAGCAGTACTTC. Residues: CASSSAGSSYEQYF.